What follows describes a single T cell receptor (beta chain). This CDR3 spans 19 amino acids. Germline assignment: CDR1 ENHRY and CDR2 SYGVKD. With V trimmed by 4 bases and J by 0 bases, 16 bases remained unmatched. The sample comes from a study of blood T cell repertoires in COVID-19. Study-wide context: Sites in the United States, Italy and Spain provided acute and convalescent COVID-19 samples. T cells, B-cell-depleted T cells, or PBMCs supplied cDNA or gDNA.

In the authors' methods: Using reference gene primer amplification, nucleated cell counts were estimated. TCRdb's table, derived via immunoSEQ multiplex PCR, lists solely in-frame clones and lacks some. That table supplies the V and J calls and clone size; D and trimming were determined from the DNA. The sample lists roughly 220,000 clones, approximately 90% seen once, with about 4% in the top ten. Those who participated ranged in age from about 18 to 89 years and resided in around 22 US areas. V usage is TRBV10-3 and J usage is TRBJ1-2; 8 bases fit TRBD1. The sequenced sample was PBMCs or T cells enriched from blood (not recorded which). The clonotype comes from a woman in her forties with acute COVID-19. CDR3 amino acids: CAISATGQEPTTANYGYTF. The CDR3, as DNA: TGTGCCATCAGTGCGACGGGACAGGAACCTACTACGGCTAACTATGGCTACACCTTC.